A single sample gave rise to the 25 T cell receptor beta chains below, sequenced in a study of beta chain features in type 1 diabetes. Sequenced material consisted of expressed TCRB transcripts (all of the isolated RNA was reverse transcribed). Clones were sequenced by immunoSEQ multiplex PCR, and TCRdb holds only the in-frame ones, with some missing. The table includes 250,000 to 300,000 clones, around 7.8% detected once. Sequenced sample: central memory CD4+ T cells from blood. These receptors all come from a woman between 18 and 30 years old in good health.

V and J are TRBV2 and TRBJ2-5; no reliable D call. The germline CDR1 and CDR2 sequences are SNHLY and FYNNEI. The ends were cut back, 1 base at V and 5 bases at J, with 11 bases in the middle. CDR3 length: 14 residues. In nucleotides, the CDR3 is TGTGCCAGCAGTGAAGAGGGTGGGTGGGAGACCCAGTACTTC. This translates into CASSEEGGWETQYF.

The chain employs TRBV7-2 and TRBJ2-1, with a tentative D call TRBD1 (5 bases). Germline V gene lookup returns CDR1 SGHTA and CDR2 FQGNSA. CDR3 length equals 13 residues. V was trimmed by 2 bases and J by 7 bases, leaving 9 bases between them. The CDR3 DNA reads as TGTGCCAGCAGCTTAACCCAGGGTAATGAGCAGTTCTTC. As protein: CASSLTQGNEQFF.

This clone was counted between two and nine times. The chain recombines TRBV27 with TRBJ1-1; D remains ambiguous. V was shortened by 6 bases and J by 7 bases, with 18 bases between the two germline ends. The CDR3 extends over 14 amino acids. From germline, CDR1 is MNHEY and CDR2 SMNVEV (reference sequence). For the CDR3, the DNA is TGTGCCAGCAGCTACTCTCGCCTTCGCGGTGAAGCTTTCTTT. As protein: CASSYSRLRGEAFF.

CDR3: CASSQELGSYEQYF. In DNA, the CDR3 is TGCGCCAGCAGCCAAGAACTAGGCTCCTACGAGCAGTACTTC. The V gene is TRBV4-3, the J gene TRBJ2-7; a weak D match, TRBD2 (5 bases). Trimming took 0 bases from V and 0 from J, leaving 6 bases between them. The CDR3 extends over 14 amino acids. Germline V gene sequence: CDR1 LGHNA, CDR2 YSLEER.

The rearrangement links TRBV4-3 to TRBJ2-4; 13 bases align to TRBD2. The V gene's germline CDR1 is LGHNA and CDR2 YSLEER. The CDR3 extends over 16 amino acids. J gave up 8 bases and V 4 bases, and 8 bases lay outside the gene matches. CDR3 region: CASSLTGLAGVDIQYF. Here the CDR3 DNA reads TGCGCCAGCAGCCTGACAGGACTAGCGGGAGTAGACATTCAGTACTTC.

This clone was counted a few times. This rearrangement joins TRBV19 to TRBJ1-3, with D possibly matching TRBD1 (5 bases). The V and J ends lost 7 bases and 3 bases respectively, with 19 bases between them. CDR3 length: 16 amino acids. Germline values: CDR1 LNHDA, CDR2 SQIVND (reference sequence). The CDR3 spells CASKGLSDFGGNTIYF. CDR3 DNA: TGTGCCAGTAAGGGGTTATCTGATTTCGGTGGAAACACCATATATTTT.

This clone was recorded at least ten times. The chain employs TRBV28 and TRBJ2-1; D is ambiguous. The length of the CDR3 is 15 residues. Per the germline V gene, CDR1 is MDHEN and CDR2 is SYDVKM. The V gene lost 2 bases and the J gene lost 6 bases, with 14 bases spanning the gap. The chain's CDR3 is CASSLTAVRVNEQFF. CDR3 bases: TGTGCCAGCAGTTTAACAGCCGTAAGGGTCAATGAGCAGTTCTTC.

The chain combines TRBV5-1 with TRBJ2-3, with 13 bases lining up with TRBD2. J gave up 3 bases and V 4 bases, and 2 bases lay outside the gene matches. The CDR3 loop spans 15 amino acids. CDR1 is SGHRS, CDR2 YFSETQ, per germline. As DNA, the CDR3 is TGCGCCAGCAGCAGGACTAGCGGGAGAACAGATACGCAGTATTTT. Translation: CASSRTSGRTDTQYF.

The chain carries TRBV6-6 and TRBJ1-1; no firm D call. V lost 8 bases, J lost 6 bases, and 10 bases lay in between. The CDR3 loop spans 11 amino acids. CDR1 is MNHNY and CDR2 is SVGAGI in the germline V gene (reference sequence). CDR3 DNA sequence: TGTGCCAGCCGTTTTCGGGCTGAAGCTTTCTTT. Translation: CASRFRAEAFF.

In this sample, this clone turned up a few times. This chain connects TRBV5-6 to TRBJ2-5, with 9 bases fitting TRBD2. This CDR3 is 16 amino acids long. CDR1 SGHDT and CDR2 YYEEEE come from the germline V gene. The V and J ends lost 3 bases and 5 bases, in that order; junction bases with no gene match: 11. The CDR3 bases are TGTGCCAGCAGCTGGGGAAATAGCGGGGGCTTTGAGACCCAGTACTTC. Protein product: CASSWGNSGGFETQYF.

The gene calls are TRBV5-1 and TRBJ2-1, with 8 bases aligning to TRBD2. The J segment lost 8 bases and the V segment lost 2 bases, leaving 6 bases of the junction unmatched. Per germline, CDR1 SGHRS and CDR2 YFSETQ. The CDR3 length is 14 residues. Written as DNA, the CDR3 is TGCGCCAGCAGCTTTAACACAGCGGGGGATGAGCAGTTCTTC. It specifies CASSFNTAGDEQFF.

For the CDR3, the DNA is TGCAGCGTAGAAACCAGGGGACCCTACGAGCAGTACTTC. Protein sequence: CSVETRGPYEQYF. This sequence joins TRBV29-1 and TRBJ2-7; D is possibly TRBD1 (6 bases). Trimming removed 6 bases from V and 2 bases from J, with 14 bases in between. The germline V gene has CDR1 SQVTM and CDR2 ANQGSEA. This CDR3 has 13 amino acids.

This clone was recorded a few times. This chain connects TRBV5-4 to TRBJ2-3, with D possibly being TRBD1 (5 bases). Trimming took 1 base from V and 1 from J, leaving 10 bases between them. This CDR3 spans 15 amino acids. In germline, CDR1 is SGHNT, CDR2 YYREEE (reference sequence). CDR3 in amino acids: CASSLQGPGTDTQYF. In DNA, the CDR3 is TGTGCCAGCAGCTTGCAGGGTCCCGGCACAGATACGCAGTATTTT. The full variable domain, rest sourced from reference TRBV5-4 and TRBJ2-3, is ETGVTQSPTHLIKTRGQQVTLRCSSQSGHNTVSWYQQALGQGPQFIFQYYREEENGRGNFPPRFSGLQFPNYSSELNVNALELDDSALYLCASSLQGPGTDTQYFGPGTRLTVL.

As to this clone: An end of the junction differs from the germline gene, which may be a read error. The chain recombines TRBV6-5 with TRBJ2-1, with 9 bases fitting TRBD2. The CDR3 loop spans 13 amino acids. The V gene's germline CDR1 is MNHEY and CDR2 SVGAGI. The CDR3 spells CASRRTLAGEGIF. CDR3 in DNA: TGTGCCAGCAGGAGAACCTTAGCGGGAGAAGGTATCTTC.

This clone was observed a few times. V usage is TRBV7-2 and J usage is TRBJ1-5; 7 bases match TRBD1. From germline, CDR1 is SGHTA and CDR2 FQGNSA. Losses at the gene ends were 2 bases for V and 6 bases for J; bases not matched to a gene: 10. CDR3 length: 16 amino acids. The CDR3, as DNA: TGTGCCAGCAGCTTACTCACAGGGGTGAAGGGTCAGCCCCAGCATTTT. Amino acid sequence: CASSLLTGVKGQPQHF.

Only a few counts were recorded for this clone. Other DNA sequences within the sample encode an identical CDR3. This rearrangement joins TRBV27 to TRBJ1-5; TRBD1 matches 7 bases. The CDR3 totals 13 residues. V lost 5 bases, J lost 7 bases, and 5 bases stayed unmatched. Germline CDR1 MNHEY, CDR2 SMNVEV (reference sequence). DNA for the CDR3: TGTGCCAGCAGTGAACAGGGGAGGCAGCCCCAGCATTTT. It specifies CASSEQGRQPQHF.

This clone has only a few counts. The chain employs TRBV5-4 and TRBJ1-1; 7 bases match TRBD1. CDR3 length: 15 amino acids. CDR1 and CDR2 from the germline V gene are SGHNT and YYREEE (reference sequence). J was trimmed by 0 bases and V by 0 bases; bases with no gene match: 2. In DNA form, the CDR3 reads TGTGCCAGCAGCTTGGGACAGGGCATGAACACTGAAGCTTTCTTT. Translating it yields CASSLGQGMNTEAFF.

This clone was detected many times. V usage is TRBV20-1 and J usage is TRBJ2-5; D is possibly TRBD1 (6 bases). Germline CDR1 DFQATT, CDR2 SNEGSKA (reference sequence). V lost 4 bases and J lost 4, with 7 bases in between. This CDR3 has 11 amino acids. The CDR3 here is CSAKGGETQYF. In DNA, the CDR3 is TGCAGTGCTAAAGGGGGAGAGACCCAGTACTTC.

The V gene is TRBV6-6, the J gene TRBJ1-4; TRBD1 matches at 8 bases. The CDR3 has 15 amino acids. Germline loops: CDR1 MNHNY, CDR2 SVGAGI (reference sequence). J was trimmed by 8 bases and V by 6 bases; bases with no gene match: 11. This CDR3 reads CASSVGAGGEEKLFF. The CDR3, as DNA: TGTGCCAGCAGCGTAGGGGCAGGGGGCGAAGAAAAACTGTTTTTT.

This clone was seen a few times. This chain joins TRBV4-1 and TRBJ2-4, with D perhaps matching TRBD1 (5 bases). Germline loops: CDR1 MGHRA, CDR2 YSYEKL. V was cut by 4 bases and J by 1 base, with 17 bases left in between. CDR3 length equals 17 residues. DNA of the CDR3: TGCGCCAGCAGCCCAGGGCCCATCTCGGCGGCCAAAAACATTCAGTACTTC. This codes for CASSPGPISAAKNIQYF.

This clone was detected only a few times. The rearrangement links TRBV19 to TRBJ2-3, with 7 nucleotides matching TRBD2. This CDR3 has 15 residues. Losses at the gene ends were 4 bases for V and 3 bases for J; bases not matched to a gene: 7. CDR1 is LNHDA, CDR2 SQIVND, per germline (reference sequence). CDR3 bases: TGTGCCAGTAGTACCCAGCGGGGTGGAACAGATACGCAGTATTTT. Amino acids: CASSTQRGGTDTQYF.

This chain links TRBV5-1 with TRBJ2-1; the D call may be TRBD1 or TRBD2 (5 bases each). V lost 5 bases and J lost 5, with 17 bases in between. This CDR3 spans 15 amino acids. Per germline, CDR1 SGHRS and CDR2 YFSETQ. The CDR3: CASRKLPGTNNEQFF. The CDR3 nucleotides read TGCGCCAGCAGAAAACTACCCGGGACCAACAATGAGCAGTTCTTC.

This clone was seen a few times. V gene TRBV5-1 combines with J gene TRBJ1-4, with 8 bases matching TRBD1. The V gene end was trimmed by 4 bases and the J gene end by 9 bases; junction bases not matched to a gene: 11. The germline CDR1 and CDR2 sequences are SGHRS and YFSETQ. CDR3 size: 15 residues. In DNA, the CDR3 is TGCGCCAGCAGCCGAATGACGACAGGGGAGAAAAAACTGTTTTTT. Translation: CASSRMTTGEKKLFF.

The V gene is TRBV5-4, the J gene TRBJ2-1; D is unclear. The ends were cut back, 4 bases at V and 8 bases at J, with 10 bases in the middle. The germline CDR1 and CDR2 sequences are SGHNT and YYREEE (reference sequence). This CDR3 contains 12 residues. The chain's CDR3 is CASSLGFDEQFF. The CDR3 DNA follows: TGTGCCAGCAGCCTAGGGTTTGATGAGCAGTTCTTC.

This clone was observed a few times. The chain joins TRBV15 to TRBJ2-3; D remains ambiguous. This CDR3 spans 17 amino acids. Between the trimmed V and J ends, which lost 3 bases and 2 bases, there was a span of 18 bases. The V gene's germline CDR1 is LNHNV and CDR2 YYDKDF (reference sequence). The CDR3 is CATSRRNVGADTDTQYF. The CDR3 bases are TGTGCCACCAGCAGGAGGAACGTGGGTGCCGACACAGATACGCAGTATTTT.